What follows are 5 T cell receptor beta chains derived from one specimen sequenced in a study of blood T cell repertoires in COVID-19. Sequenced by immunoSEQ multiplex PCR; TCRdb stores in-frame clones only, minus some. The sample lists under 85,000 clones, over 75% occurring once. The sample was peripheral blood. The source is an older man with acute or convalescent COVID-19.

This chain connects TRBV10-1 to TRBJ2-1, with D possibly being TRBD1 (6 bases). The CDR3 is made up of 13 amino acids. Germline CDR1 WNHNN, CDR2 SYGVQD (reference sequence). Trimming took off 2 bases at V and 4 bases at J, with 6 bases between the two ends. The CDR3 sequence is CASSEGQYNEQFF. CDR3 nucleotide sequence: TGCGCCAGCAGTGAGGGACAGTACAATGAGCAGTTCTTC.

V usage is TRBV30 and J usage is TRBJ2-7; unclear D gene. The CDR3 spans 13 residues. Germline V gives CDR1 GTSNPN, CDR2 SVGIG (reference sequence). Trimming shortened V by 5 bases and J by 1 base, and 12 bases separated the two germline ends. CDR3 DNA sequence: TGTGCCTGGGGCCGTTACGGTTCCTACGAGCAGTACTTC. Its protein is CAWGRYGSYEQYF.

This clone has only a few counts. The CDR3 DNA is TGTGCCAGCAGGCACACAGGGGGCGCCGAGTATGGCTACACCTTC. Protein: CASRHTGGAEYGYTF. V and J are TRBV6-5 and TRBJ1-2; 9 nucleotides agree with TRBD1. The CDR3 consists of 15 residues. V gave up 6 bases and J gave up 5 bases; unmatched junction bases: 10. Germline-derived CDR1 and CDR2 are MNHEY and SVGAGI.

This clone was picked up a small number of times. The J gene is TRBJ1-3, the V gene TRBV18; no firm D call. CDR1 and CDR2 (germline): KGHSH, LQKENI. V was clipped by 6 bases and J by 0 bases, with 6 bases between them. The CDR3 is 13 residues long. Here the CDR3 DNA reads TGTGCCAGCTCTGCGAGCTCTGGAAACACCATATATTTT. Translated, it gives CASSASSGNTIYF. Supplemented by reference TRBV18 and TRBJ1-3, the full variable domain reads NAGVMQNPRHLVRRRGQEARLRCSPMKGHSHVYWYRQLPEEGLKFMVYLQKENIIDESGMPKERFSAEFPKEGPSILRIQQVVRGDSAAYFCASSASSGNTIYFGEGSWLTVV.

CDR3 amino acids: CASSPTPGTDNPYEQYF. The CDR3 DNA reads TGTGCCAGCAGCCCCACCCCCGGGACAGATAATCCCTACGAGCAGTACTTC. V and J are TRBV11-3 and TRBJ2-7; 7 nucleotides agree with TRBD1. The ends lost 5 bases at V and 2 bases at J; junction bases unmatched: 15. The CDR3 runs 17 residues. In germline, CDR1 is SGHNT, CDR2 YENEEA.